These 9 T cell receptor beta chains came from one sample sequenced in a study of T-cell memory formation after mild COVID-19. Via MiXCR, TCRdb re-called the 5' RACE reads, giving one row per CDR3 protein. The table lists hundreds of thousands of distinct CDR3 sequences, 25% to 30% of them singletons. Sequenced material: PBMCs or a T cell subset sorted from them (not recorded which). The receptors were sampled from an adult woman who had mild COVID-19 (a few samples of this study predate the infection). Cell type and time point are not known.

The chain couples TRBV6-6 to TRBJ2-7; the match to TRBD2 covers 7 bases. Germline trimming cut 0 bases from V and 3 bases from J; bases unmatched to any gene: 5. The CDR3 is 15 residues long. Germline values: CDR1 MNHNY, CDR2 SVGAGI (reference sequence). DNA for the CDR3: TGTGCCAGCAGTTACTCTGGGGAGGGACGCTACGAGCAGTACTTC. It encodes CASSYSGEGRYEQYF.

This chain connects TRBV12-3 or TRBV12-4 to TRBJ2-7; the match to TRBD2 covers 7 bases. There are 15 residues in the CDR3. The J segment lost 1 base and the V segment lost 2 bases, leaving 5 bases of the junction unmatched. This CDR3 reads CASSLMGGGSYEQYF. The CDR3 DNA reads as TGTGCCAGCAGTTTAATGGGCGGGGGATCCTACGAGCAGTACTTC.

This clonotype appeared a few times. This CDR3 reads CASSWGGQGTDTQYF. The CDR3 coding sequence is TGCGCCAGCAGCTGGGGGGGACAGGGGACAGATACGCAGTATTTT. The rearrangement links TRBV5-1 to TRBJ2-3, with 10 bases that match TRBD1. V lost 3 bases and J lost 3; bases outside the gene matches: 4. Germline lookup yields CDR1 SGHRS and CDR2 YFSETQ. The CDR3 spans 15 residues.

This clonotype was detected a few times. This chain links TRBV5-1 with TRBJ2-7; D remains ambiguous. The CDR3 length is 13 residues. Germline lookup yields CDR1 SGHRS and CDR2 YFSETQ. V dropped 1 base and J dropped 5 bases, with 10 bases sitting between them. DNA for the CDR3: TGCGCCAGCAGCTTGCCGTTACACGACGAGCAGTACTTC. This sequence encodes CASSLPLHDEQYF.

The rearrangement uses TRBV7-8 and TRBJ2-1, with D possibly TRBD2 on 5 matching bases. The CDR3 has 15 residues. The V and J ends lost 0 bases and 5 bases respectively, with 11 bases between them. Looked up from germline, CDR1 is SGHVS and CDR2 is FQNEAQ. CDR3 amino acids: CASSLAGSQNNEQFF. The CDR3 DNA reads as TGTGCCAGCAGCTTAGCGGGGAGCCAGAACAATGAGCAGTTCTTC.

The chain joins TRBV5-4 to TRBJ2-4; D possibly corresponds to TRBD2 (5 bases). V lost 0 bases, J lost 7 bases, and 17 bases lay in between. Germline V gene data show CDR1 as SGHNT and CDR2 as YYREEE (reference sequence). This CDR3 has 16 amino acids. CDR3 amino acids: CASSLAVFGEWNIQYF. The DNA of the CDR3 is TGTGCCAGCAGCTTGGCCGTCTTCGGGGAATGGAACATTCAGTACTTC.

The V and J genes are TRBV7-6 and TRBJ1-3, with a weak D call TRBD1 (6 bases). V shed 2 bases and J shed 3 bases, with 17 bases lying between them. Germline assignment: CDR1 SGHVS and CDR2 FNYEAQ. The CDR3 has 17 residues. This CDR3 is CASSLPRKGDSGNTIYF. In nucleotides, the CDR3 is TGTGCCAGCAGCTTACCTCGGAAGGGGGATAGTGGAAACACCATATATTTT.

This clonotype has a handful of counts. This chain connects TRBV24-1 to TRBJ2-5; TRBD2 agrees at 11 bases. J gave up 1 base and V 2 bases, and 2 bases lay outside the gene matches. CDR1 and CDR2 (germline): KGHDR, SFDVKD. The CDR3 contains 16 residues. CDR3 nucleotide sequence: TGTGCCACCAGTGATTCAACTAGCGGGAGCCAAGAGACCCAGTACTTC. This sequence encodes CATSDSTSGSQETQYF.

This clonotype appeared many times. The chain links TRBV7-2 to TRBJ2-6; D is possibly TRBD1 (6 bases). Germline CDR1 reads SGHTA; CDR2 reads FQGNSA. V lost 7 bases and J 4 bases, leaving 20 bases between the germline ends. This CDR3 contains 17 residues. In DNA, the CDR3 is TGTGCCAGCATAGGGGGACAAGGCCTAAGGGGGGCCAACGTCCTGACTTTC. Translation: CASIGGQGLRGANVLTF.